Presented here are 28 T cell receptor beta chains from one specimen sequenced in a study of blood T cells in healthy people across ages. Primed by a sample-barcoded 5' primer and a J-beta primer mix, a second PCR proceeded for 7 to 11 cycles. TCRdb fed the 5' RACE reads into MiXCR, producing one record per CDR3 protein. This sample has more than 1,000,000 distinct CDR3 sequences, with about 23% found just once. The same sample was also studied in work on T cells of mothers and their children.

The sequenced sample was blood. These receptors all come from a girl aged 2 to 10 in good health.

The chain couples TRBV25-1 to TRBJ2-2, with TRBD2 matching over 10 bases. This CDR3 has 16 residues. Trimming removed 3 bases from V and 5 bases from J; junction bases left unmatched: 6. Germline V gene lookup returns CDR1 MGHDK and CDR2 SYGVNS. This CDR3 reads CASSDYGTSATGELFF. In DNA, the CDR3 is TGTGCCAGCAGTGATTATGGGACTAGCGCAACCGGGGAGCTGTTTTTT.

The gene calls are TRBV9 and TRBJ1-4, with TRBD1 matching 7 bases. In germline, CDR1 is SGDLS, CDR2 YYNGEE. Trimming cost V 0 bases and J 3 bases; bases outside gene matches: 5. The CDR3 extends over 16 amino acids. The CDR3 sequence is CASSVEWGQPNEKLFF. The CDR3 nucleotides are TGTGCCAGCAGCGTAGAATGGGGACAGCCTAATGAAAAACTGTTTTTT.

In its sample, this clonotype was seen a few times. The V gene is TRBV29-1, the J gene TRBJ2-5; D might be TRBD1 (5 bases). The germline V gene encodes CDR1 SQVTM and CDR2 ANQGSEA. The CDR3 loop spans 13 amino acids. Trimming stripped 4 bases from V and 3 bases from J, with 12 bases between. The CDR3 region has the DNA TGCAGCGTTGGGGCCAGGGCCAAAGAGACCCAGTACTTC. Translation: CSVGARAKETQYF.

The table lists this clonotype with a few counts. The rearrangement uses TRBV2 and TRBJ1-1, with TRBD1 identical over 7 bases. V was pared by 6 bases and J by 7 bases, with 2 bases of the junction left unmatched. Germline CDR1 and CDR2: SNHLY and FYNNEI. The CDR3 has 11 residues. This chain's CDR3 is CASSWTGEAFF. DNA of the CDR3: TGTGCCAGCAGCTGGACAGGTGAAGCTTTCTTT.

The chain is built from TRBV29-1 and TRBJ1-1; D is unclear. The germline CDR1 and CDR2 sequences are SQVTM and ANQGSEA. The CDR3 covers 12 residues. Trimming took 2 bases from V and 2 from J, leaving 6 bases between them. Here the CDR3 DNA reads TGCAGCGTTGAAACGCTCAACACTGAAGCTTTCTTT. Translated: CSVETLNTEAFF.

This clonotype was counted only a few times. V and J are TRBV6-1 and TRBJ1-1; D remains unclear. This CDR3 has 15 amino acids. V lost 3 bases and J 1 base, leaving 12 bases between the germline ends. Germline V gene data show CDR1 as MNHNS and CDR2 as SASEGT. CDR3 residues: CASSDLGRRNTEAFF. The CDR3 nucleotides read TGTGCCAGCAGTGATTTGGGGAGAAGGAACACTGAAGCTTTCTTT.

There are a few counts of this clonotype. This rearrangement joins TRBV20-1 to TRBJ1-2; TRBD1 is a possible D gene (6 bases). Per germline, CDR1 DFQATT and CDR2 SNEGSKA (reference sequence). Trimming stripped 3 bases from V and 3 bases from J, with 14 bases between. The CDR3 has 14 residues. The CDR3 DNA is TGCAGTGCTAGCTTAACCAGGGGAGACTATGGCTACACCTTC. Translation: CSASLTRGDYGYTF.

This clonotype was seen a handful of times. The CDR3 DNA is TGTGCCAGCAGGCCCCCGTCTTCTGGAAACACCATATATTTT. Translated: CASRPPSSGNTIYF. The chain joins TRBV14 to TRBJ1-3; D ambiguous. The CDR3 has 14 residues. V was clipped by 6 bases and J by 1 base, with 10 bases between them. CDR1 and CDR2 from the germline V gene are SGHDN and FVKESK.

In this sample, this clonotype turned up a few times. V usage is TRBV11-3 and J usage is TRBJ2-7, with 7 bases lining up with TRBD2. Germline V CDR1 and CDR2: SGHNT, YENEEA. CDR3 length equals 15 residues. Trimming took 1 base from V and 3 from J; bases not matched to a gene: 6. The CDR3 is CASSLGPGGIYEQYF. The CDR3 DNA reads TGTGCCAGCAGCTTAGGTCCGGGGGGAATCTACGAGCAGTACTTC.

Details on this clonotype: One junction end does not reproduce the germline sequence, and a read error may be involved. The chain joins TRBV28 to TRBJ1-1, with a tentative D call TRBD1 (6 bases). CDR1 MDHEN and CDR2 SYDVKM come from the germline V gene. This CDR3 contains 14 residues. The DNA for the CDR3 is TGTGCCAGCAGTCCGAACAGGGAGAACCCTGAAGCTTTCTTT. Translated, it gives CASSPNRENPEAFF.

This clonotype turned up a few times. Sequence at one end of the junction differs from germline and may be a read error. The chain couples TRBV4-2 to TRBJ2-7; either TRBD1 or TRBD2 may fit D (5 bases each). The CDR3 is 12 residues long. Per germline, CDR1 LGHNA and CDR2 YNFKEQ. In nucleotides, the CDR3 is TGTGCCAGCAGTACAGGTCGGGGTGAACTGTTCTTC. It yields the protein CASSTGRGELFF.

This clonotype was recorded a few times. The chain's CDR3 is CASSPTGTRETQYF. DNA of the CDR3: TGTGCCAGCAGCCCCACGGGGACTCGGGAGACCCAGTACTTC. The chain is built from TRBV28 and TRBJ2-5; TRBD2 is a possible D gene (6 bases). V gave up 6 bases and J gave up 5 bases, with 16 bases separating them. Germline V gene lookup returns CDR1 MDHEN and CDR2 SYDVKM. The CDR3 runs 14 residues.

CDR3 residues: CASSLRQGLGYTF. CDR3 DNA sequence: TGCGCCAGCAGCTTGCGGCAGGGACTAGGCTACACCTTC. The J gene is TRBJ1-2, the V gene TRBV5-1; perhaps TRBD1 as D (5 bases). With 1 base removed from V and 8 bases from J, the gap between germline ends came to 12 bases. This CDR3 region has 13 residues. CDR1 SGHRS and CDR2 YFSETQ come from the germline V gene.

The chain employs TRBV5-1 and TRBJ2-5; TRBD1 or TRBD2 may be the D gene (5 bases each). The CDR3 is 15 amino acids. Trimming removed 1 base from V and 2 bases from J, with 12 bases in between. Germline CDR1 is SGHRS and CDR2 is YFSETQ. The chain's CDR3 is CASSLRTRQQETQYF. The CDR3 DNA reads as TGCGCCAGCAGCTTGAGGACTCGACAGCAAGAGACCCAGTACTTC.

This clonotype was seen a few times. V usage is TRBV6-5 and J usage is TRBJ2-2; D possibly corresponds to TRBD1 (6 bases). Deletions cut 0 bases from V and 6 bases from J, with 8 bases between. CDR1 is MNHEY and CDR2 is SVGAGI in the germline V gene. The CDR3 has 14 amino acids. The CDR3 DNA sequence: TGTGCCAGCAGTTACTCGAAGGGGGCCGGGGAGCTGTTTTTT. Encoded protein: CASSYSKGAGELFF.

The J gene is TRBJ1-2, the V gene TRBV20-1; D unclear. The CDR3 has 12 residues. The germline V and J ends were trimmed by 5 bases and 3 bases, with 10 bases remaining between them. Germline CDR1 and CDR2: DFQATT and SNEGSKA (reference sequence). The CDR3 bases are TGCAGTGCTCCTACTATCTACTATGGCTACACCTTC. As protein: CSAPTIYYGYTF.

V gene TRBV7-2 combines with J gene TRBJ2-5; D unresolved. The germline V and J ends were trimmed by 4 bases and 7 bases, with 19 bases remaining between them. CDR3 length: 15 amino acids. Germline lookup yields CDR1 SGHTA and CDR2 FQGNSA. CDR3 sequence (DNA): TGTGCCAGCAGCTCCCCATCCCAACCAGTTGGGACCCAGTACTTC. It yields the protein CASSSPSQPVGTQYF.

The chain recombines TRBV14 with TRBJ2-5, with D possibly being TRBD1 (7 bases). V lost 1 base and J lost 11, with 14 bases in between. The CDR3 totals 13 residues. The germline V gene encodes CDR1 SGHDN and CDR2 FVKESK. In DNA form, the CDR3 reads TGTGCCAGCAGCCAAGTAGGAGGGACAGAGCAGTACTTC. Translated, it gives CASSQVGGTEQYF.

The rearrangement uses TRBV12-3 or TRBV12-4 and TRBJ1-6; no clear D. The CDR3 contains 12 residues. V was shortened by 10 bases and J by 10 bases, with 14 bases between the two germline ends. The CDR3 protein is CANMSFSSPLHF. The CDR3 region has the DNA TGTGCCAACATGAGTTTCTCGTCACCCCTCCACTTT.

This clonotype has more than one count but fewer than ten. Written as DNA, the CDR3 is TGCAGCGTTGACACAGGGGCTGGCTATGGCTACACCTTC. Its protein is CSVDTGAGYGYTF. This chain uses TRBV29-1 with TRBJ1-2, with 7 positions matching TRBD1. Unmatched junction bases numbered 5, after V lost 3 bases and J lost 4 bases. CDR3 length: 13 residues. The V gene's germline CDR1 is SQVTM and CDR2 ANQGSEA.

The J gene is TRBJ2-1, the V gene TRBV4-3; 7 bases agree with TRBD2. The CDR3 is made up of 13 amino acids. The germline CDR1 and CDR2 sequences are LGHNA and YSLEER. V gave up 5 bases and J gave up 9 bases; unmatched junction bases: 7. CDR3 residues: CASSNGLGSEQFF. CDR3 nucleotide sequence: TGCGCCAGCAGCAATGGACTAGGATCTGAGCAGTTCTTC.

This rearrangement joins TRBV29-1 to TRBJ2-5; D unresolved. CDR3 size: 11 residues. Germline lookup yields CDR1 SQVTM and CDR2 ANQGSEA. V was trimmed by 8 bases and J by 5 bases, leaving 12 bases between them. CDR3 region: CSIKESETQYF. Written as DNA, the CDR3 is TGCAGCATTAAGGAGTCGGAGACCCAGTACTTC.

This clonotype has a handful of counts. The chain is built from TRBV5-1 and TRBJ1-1; D is perhaps TRBD1 (6 bases). The V and J ends lost 3 bases and 1 base respectively, with 10 bases between them. CDR3 length: 14 amino acids. Germline CDR1 reads SGHRS; CDR2 reads YFSETQ. This chain's CDR3 is CASSSGGQNTEAFF. DNA for the CDR3: TGCGCCAGCAGCTCCGGGGGGCAGAACACTGAAGCTTTCTTT. Together with reference TRBV5-1 and TRBJ1-1, the CDR3 gives the full variable domain: KAGVTQTPRYLIKTRGQQVTLSCSPISGHRSVSWYQQTPGQGLQFLFEYFSETQRNKGNFPGRFSGRQFSNSRSEMNVSTLELGDSALYLCASSSGGQNTEAFFGQGTRLTVV.

On this clonotype itself: A read error may produce the germline difference seen at one junction end. This chain joins TRBV20-1 and TRBJ2-4; 7 nucleotides agree with TRBD2. This CDR3 spans 13 amino acids. The germline gives CDR1 DFQATT, CDR2 SNEGSKA (reference sequence). Here the CDR3 DNA reads TGCAGTGCTCTTGTAGCGGGCAAAAACATCCAGTACTTC. Protein sequence: CSALVAGKNIQYF.

The V and J genes are TRBV28 and TRBJ2-1; 7 bases are a match to TRBD2. This CDR3 comprises 16 residues. J lost 4 bases, V lost 5 bases, and 11 bases had no gene match. Germline V gene lookup returns CDR1 MDHEN and CDR2 SYDVKM. CDR3 protein: CASSATGRGSYNEQFF. The CDR3 nucleotides are TGTGCCAGCAGTGCCACGGGGCGCGGGAGTTACAATGAGCAGTTCTTC.

The chain recombines TRBV29-1 with TRBJ2-7; D unclear. This CDR3 is built from 15 residues. Germline V gene data show CDR1 as SQVTM and CDR2 as ANQGSEA. Trimming removed 5 bases from V and 2 bases from J, with 19 bases in between. CDR3 bases: TGCAGCGTTTCGCCTACCGGCCCCCAGGCCTACGAGCAGTACTTC. Its translation: CSVSPTGPQAYEQYF.

This clonotype was observed a few times. This rearrangement joins TRBV7-9 to TRBJ2-1; TRBD1 might be the D (6 bases). Germline loops: CDR1 SEHNR, CDR2 FQNEAQ (reference sequence). V dropped 4 bases and J dropped 7 bases, with 14 bases sitting between them. The CDR3 spans 14 residues. In DNA, the CDR3 is TGTGCCAGCAGCTCCCGTTTAGGGACAAATGAGCAGTTCTTC. This translates into CASSSRLGTNEQFF.

V usage is TRBV5-6 and J usage is TRBJ2-7, with D perhaps TRBD2 (5 bases). The CDR3 length is 14 residues. Germline CDR1 SGHDT, CDR2 YYEEEE. With 6 bases removed from V and 2 bases from J, the gap between germline ends came to 15 bases. CDR3 in DNA: TGTGCCAGCACCTCCTCCGGACTTACCTACGAGCAGTACTTC. This encodes CASTSSGLTYEQYF.